The 29 T cell receptor beta chains below all came from one sample that was sequenced in a study of blood T cells in healthy people across ages. A second roughly 6 to 12 cycle PCR used barcoded and J-beta primers. TCRdb re-derived calls from the 5' RACE reads in MiXCR, one entry per CDR3 protein. There are some 1.5 million distinct CDR3 sequences in the sample; roughly 43% occur only once, and approximately 4.1% lies in the top ten. Sequenced: blood. Receptor source: a woman younger than 35 in good health.

The chain recombines TRBV28 with TRBJ2-5; D might be TRBD1 (6 bases). V was trimmed by 11 bases and J by 0 bases, leaving 19 bases between them. This CDR3 contains 15 residues. The germline gives CDR1 MDHEN, CDR2 SYDVKM. The CDR3 protein is CAGDAQGLYQETQYF. Written as DNA, the CDR3 is TGTGCCGGCGACGCCCAGGGGCTGTACCAAGAGACCCAGTACTTC.

To note about this clonotype: The junction departs from germline at one end; a sequencing error may be responsible. The chain combines TRBV4-3 with TRBJ2-1; D tentatively reads TRBD1 or TRBD2 (6 bases each). The V gene's germline CDR1 is LGHNA and CDR2 YSLEER. CDR3 length: 15 amino acids. The CDR3 region has the DNA TGCGCCAGCGGCCAAGGGGGGAGCTCCTACAATGAGCAGTTCTTC. As protein: CASGQGGSSYNEQFF.

V gene TRBV28 combines with J gene TRBJ1-2; 7 bases line up with TRBD1. Germline V gene sequence: CDR1 MDHEN, CDR2 SYDVKM. Trimming removed 7 bases from V and 8 bases from J; junction bases left unmatched: 16. This CDR3 has 15 amino acids. The CDR3 is CASTKPGGGTQGYTF. The CDR3 DNA sequence: TGTGCCAGCACCAAACCAGGGGGGGGTACCCAAGGCTACACCTTC.

This clonotype showed up just a few times. The chain employs TRBV7-2 and TRBJ1-1; 11 bases are a match to TRBD1. Germline V gene sequence: CDR1 SGHTA, CDR2 FQGNSA. This CDR3 contains 15 residues. The ends lost 6 bases at V and 4 bases at J; junction bases unmatched: 7. The CDR3: CASSLGGTGGTEAFF. The CDR3 nucleotides are TGTGCCAGCAGTCTAGGGGGGACAGGGGGCACTGAAGCTTTCTTT.

This clonotype occurred a few times. The chain couples TRBV7-2 to TRBJ2-3; perhaps TRBD2 as D (6 bases). Germline V gives CDR1 SGHTA, CDR2 FQGNSA. Trimming left V 1 base short and J 6 bases short, with 14 bases between. The CDR3 is made up of 15 amino acids. The CDR3 here is CASSLGDSMADTQYF. The CDR3 DNA is TGTGCCAGCAGCTTAGGGGACTCAATGGCTGATACGCAGTATTTT.

J is TRBJ2-7 and V is TRBV20-1; D is unresolved. CDR3 size: 13 residues. With 5 bases removed from V and 2 bases from J, the gap between germline ends came to 13 bases. Germline CDR1 DFQATT, CDR2 SNEGSKA (reference sequence). The CDR3 spells CSAARLGAYEQYF. In DNA form, the CDR3 reads TGCAGTGCTGCTAGGCTCGGAGCCTACGAGCAGTACTTC.

The rearrangement joins TRBV11-2 to TRBJ1-5, with D possibly matching TRBD1 (5 bases). CDR1 is SGHAT and CDR2 is FQNNGV in the germline V gene. The CDR3 runs to 17 residues. The germline V and J ends were trimmed by 5 bases and 0 bases, with 17 bases remaining between them. CDR3 in DNA: TGTGCCAGCAGCCCGGGACTCGGACGGTATAGCAATCAGCCCCAGCATTTT. This sequence encodes CASSPGLGRYSNQPQHF.

This clonotype was found a few times. V gene TRBV12-3 or TRBV12-4 combines with J gene TRBJ1-6; no clear D gene. The CDR3 is 13 residues long. The V end was cut by 0 bases, the J end by 6 bases, with 3 bases between. CDR3 DNA: TGTGCCAGCAGTTTAGCCAGTAATTCACCCCTCCACTTT. It codes for CASSLASNSPLHF.

Only one count was recorded for this clonotype. This chain connects TRBV4-1 to TRBJ2-2; tentative D call: TRBD1 (5 bases). Deletions cut 0 bases from V and 1 base from J, with 12 bases between. Germline V gene lookup returns CDR1 MGHRA and CDR2 YSYEKL. CDR3 length: 17 amino acids. Here the CDR3 DNA reads TGCGCCAGCAGCCAAGATCTAGGGGTCTTGAACACCGGGGAGCTGTTTTTT. Amino acids: CASSQDLGVLNTGELFF.

This clonotype has just a few counts. The chain carries TRBV2 and TRBJ2-1; the match to TRBD1 covers 7 bases. Germline CDR1 SNHLY, CDR2 FYNNEI. This CDR3 is built from 14 residues. With V trimmed by 6 bases and J by 5 bases, 7 bases remained unmatched. DNA for the CDR3: TGTGCCAGCAGCGCAGGACAGGAAAACAATGAGCAGTTCTTC. Protein: CASSAGQENNEQFF.

This clonotype was detected ten times or more. The V gene is TRBV7-2, the J gene TRBJ2-3; TRBD2 matches at 7 bases. This CDR3 spans 15 amino acids. Germline V gives CDR1 SGHTA, CDR2 FQGNSA. J gave up 3 bases and V 1 base, and 4 bases lay outside the gene matches. This CDR3 reads CASSLGGLETDTQYF. In DNA, the CDR3 is TGTGCCAGCAGCTTAGGCGGACTAGAGACAGATACGCAGTATTTT.

This clonotype came up many times. One end of the junction is discordant with germline, which a read error may explain. The chain couples TRBV7-9 to TRBJ2-1; 10 positions agree with TRBD2. Per germline, CDR1 SEHNR and CDR2 FQNEAQ (reference sequence). The CDR3 is 15 residues long. In nucleotides, the CDR3 is TGCGCCAGCAGCCTCAGGACTAGCGGCAACAATGAGCAGTTCTTC. Amino acid sequence: CASSLRTSGNNEQFF.

The gene calls are TRBV7-9 and TRBJ1-4, with no clear D. The germline V gene encodes CDR1 SEHNR and CDR2 FQNEAQ (reference sequence). Trimming stripped 6 bases from V and 8 bases from J, with 10 bases between. There are 12 residues in the CDR3. The CDR3: CASSSREEKLFF. The CDR3 DNA reads as TGTGCCAGCAGTTCTCGGGAGGAAAAACTGTTTTTT. Supplemented by reference TRBV7-9 and TRBJ1-4, the full variable domain reads DTGVSQNPRHKITKRGQNVTFRCDPISEHNRLYWYRQTLGQGPEFLTYFQNEAQLEKSRLLSDRFSAERPKGSFSTLEIQRTEQGDSAMYLCASSSREEKLFFGSGTQLSVL.

The chain is built from TRBV5-1 and TRBJ1-1, with TRBD1 as a possible D gene (5 bases). Germline assignment: CDR1 SGHRS and CDR2 YFSETQ. The CDR3 covers 13 residues. V lost 4 bases and J lost 9, with 16 bases in between. The CDR3 region is CASSPVGGSQAFF. In DNA, the CDR3 is TGCGCCAGCAGCCCAGTTGGGGGGTCCCAAGCTTTCTTT.

The chain links TRBV16 to TRBJ2-7, with no clear D. The V and J ends lost 0 bases and 0 bases respectively, with 3 bases between them. CDR1 and CDR2 from the germline V gene are KGHSY and FQNENV. This CDR3 has 13 amino acids. The CDR3 reads CASSQSHSYEQYF. In DNA, the CDR3 is TGTGCCAGCAGCCAATCCCACTCCTACGAGCAGTACTTC. Drawing the rest from reference TRBV16 and TRBJ2-7, the complete variable domain is GEEVAQTPKHLVRGEGQKAKLYCAPIKGHSYVFWYQQVLKNEFKFLISFQNENVFDETGMPKERFSAKCLPNSPCSLEIQATKLEDSAVYFCASSQSHSYEQYFGPGTRLTVT.

This clonotype was recorded a few times. The chain uses TRBV9 and TRBJ2-1, with D perhaps TRBD1 or TRBD2 (5 bases each). Trimming pared 3 bases from V and 0 bases from J, leaving 19 bases between. Germline values: CDR1 SGDLS, CDR2 YYNGEE. The CDR3 contains 18 residues. The CDR3, as DNA: TGTGCCAGCAGCGGAACAGACGGGACGCGGAGCTCCTACAATGAGCAGTTCTTC. Translated: CASSGTDGTRSSYNEQFF.

This clonotype was counted only a few times. The rearrangement links TRBV28 to TRBJ2-7, with TRBD1 matching 7 bases. Germline loops: CDR1 MDHEN, CDR2 SYDVKM. CDR3 length: 15 amino acids. With V trimmed by 7 bases and J by 0 bases, 9 bases remained unmatched. CDR3 nucleotides: TGTGCCAGCAACACCCGACAGGGAGCCTCCTACGAGCAGTACTTC. The encoded protein is CASNTRQGASYEQYF.

The chain couples TRBV6-5 to TRBJ1-6, with D unresolved. The CDR3 loop spans 14 amino acids. The germline CDR1 and CDR2 sequences are MNHEY and SVGAGI. V was cut by 0 bases and J by 8 bases, with 8 bases left in between. The CDR3: CASSYSHRDSPLHF. CDR3 bases: TGTGCCAGCAGTTACTCCCACCGGGATTCACCCCTCCACTTT.

The chain employs TRBV18 and TRBJ2-5; 7 positions match TRBD1. This CDR3 has 15 residues. The germline CDR1 and CDR2 sequences are KGHSH and LQKENI. The J segment lost 11 bases and the V segment lost 0 bases, leaving 12 bases of the junction unmatched. The CDR3 coding sequence is TGTGCCAGCTCACCACCGGGACAGAGTGACAATGAGCAGTACTTC. Translated, it gives CASSPPGQSDNEQYF.

The chain couples TRBV6-1 to TRBJ2-2, with no clear D. Between the trimmed V and J ends, which lost 7 bases and 2 bases, there was a span of 14 bases. Germline CDR1 reads MNHNS; CDR2 reads SASEGT. This CDR3 region has 15 residues. CDR3: CASTLVQVNTGELFF. CDR3 DNA: TGTGCCAGCACCCTAGTGCAGGTTAACACCGGGGAGCTGTTTTTT.

Comments on this clonotype: A read error may account for a junction end that differs from germline. This rearrangement joins TRBV20-1 to TRBJ2-1; maybe TRBD2 (5 bases). The CDR3 consists of 12 residues. The germline V gene encodes CDR1 DFQATT and CDR2 SNEGSKA (reference sequence). The CDR3 is CSAKRGRNERYF. CDR3 sequence (DNA): TGCAGTGCTAAAAGAGGGCGGAATGAGCGGTACTTC.

This clonotype was found a few times. The chain is built from TRBV7-9 and TRBJ2-5; no definite D call. CDR3 length: 13 amino acids. V shed 1 base and J shed 5 bases, with 8 bases lying between them. Germline V gene data show CDR1 as SEHNR and CDR2 as FQNEAQ (reference sequence). The DNA for the CDR3 is TGTGCCAGCAGCTTAGACGTACGGGAGACCCAGTACTTC. This encodes CASSLDVRETQYF. Looking up the rest from reference TRBV7-9 and TRBJ2-5 gives the full variable domain: DTGVSQNPRHKITKRGQNVTFRCDPISEHNRLYWYRQTLGQGPEFLTYFQNEAQLEKSRLLSDRFSAERPKGSFSTLEIQRTEQGDSAMYLCASSLDVRETQYFGPGTRLLVL.

This clonotype occurred a few times. V usage is TRBV6-2 or TRBV6-3 and J usage is TRBJ1-6; TRBD1 aligns across 7 bases. The germline gives CDR1 MNHEY, CDR2 SVGEGT. The V segment lost 6 bases and the J segment 6 bases; nucleotides outside the gene matches: 8. This CDR3 has 15 residues. The CDR3 loop is CASRVTGQTNSPLHF. CDR3 DNA sequence: TGTGCCAGCAGAGTTACGGGACAGACTAATTCACCCCTCCACTTT.

The chain combines TRBV6-6 with TRBJ2-7; TRBD1 matches 8 bases. V shed 6 bases and J 4 bases; nucleotides not matched to a gene: 11. This CDR3 region has 15 residues. From germline, CDR1 is MNHNY and CDR2 SVGAGI (reference sequence). The CDR3 DNA is TGTGCCAGCAGCCCTGGACAGGGTTGGCGGTACGAGCAGTACTTC. Encoded protein: CASSPGQGWRYEQYF.

This chain connects TRBV4-1 to TRBJ2-7; D is unclear. CDR1 is MGHRA and CDR2 is YSYEKL in the germline V gene. CDR3 length equals 15 residues. Between the trimmed V and J ends, which lost 4 bases and 0 bases, there was a span of 13 bases. CDR3 DNA sequence: TGCGCCAGCAGCCTTCCTGACGGCGGCTCCTACGAGCAGTACTTC. Translation: CASSLPDGGSYEQYF.

There are a few counts of this clonotype. The chain joins TRBV4-1 to TRBJ2-7; 7 bases map to TRBD1. This CDR3 spans 14 amino acids. Germline-derived CDR1 and CDR2 are MGHRA and YSYEKL. V gave up 3 bases and J gave up 2 bases; unmatched junction bases: 4. The CDR3 DNA follows: TGCGCCAGCAGCCATGGGACAGACCCCTACGAGCAGTACTTC. Translation: CASSHGTDPYEQYF.

The chain employs TRBV28 and TRBJ2-1, with D uncertain. Germline V gives CDR1 MDHEN, CDR2 SYDVKM. The CDR3 extends over 11 amino acids. Trimming left V 1 base short and J 9 bases short, with 4 bases between. This chain's CDR3 is CASSLFAEQFF. DNA of the CDR3: TGTGCCAGCAGTTTATTTGCTGAGCAGTTCTTC. The entire variable domain, with the rest obtained from reference TRBV28 and TRBJ2-1, is as follows: DVKVTQSSRYLVKRTGEKVFLECVQDMDHENMFWYRQDPGLGLRLIYFSYDVKMKEKGDIPEGYSVSREKKERFSLILESASTNQTSMYLCASSLFAEQFFGPGTRLTVL.

Turning to this clonotype: Germline is not matched at one junction end, which may reflect a read error. The chain uses TRBV7-9 and TRBJ2-1; 10 nucleotides line up with TRBD2. The CDR3 length is 15 residues. Per the germline V gene, CDR1 is SEHNR and CDR2 is FQNEAQ (reference sequence). The CDR3 loop is CVSSSSGSFYNEQFF. DNA of the CDR3: TGTGTCAGCAGCTCTAGCGGGAGTTTCTACAATGAGCAGTTCTTC.

This chain connects TRBV3-1 to TRBJ2-1, with 8 positions matching TRBD2. Germline CDR1 LGHDT, CDR2 YNNKEL (reference sequence). V gave up 1 base and J gave up 2 bases; unmatched junction bases: 4. The CDR3 has 16 residues. CDR3 loop: CASSQVSSGAYNEQFF. The CDR3 coding sequence is TGTGCCAGCAGCCAAGTCAGTAGCGGGGCCTACAATGAGCAGTTCTTC.